This T cell receptor beta chain came from a study of T cells in Graves' hyperthyroidism and ophthalmopathy. The investigators amplified TCR beta CDR3 regions from RNA transcripts. During a first-round RT-PCR of the TCR CDR3, the HTBI primer set was used. Each CDR3 protein is one row after TCRdb ran MiXCR on the multiplex PCR reads. The sample includes about 580,000 distinct CDR3 sequences, approximately 13% of them seen just once. Looked up from germline, CDR1 is KGHSH and CDR2 is LQKENI. The CDR3 consists of 13 residues. Between the trimmed V and J ends, which lost 0 bases and 13 bases, there was a span of 15 bases. This clonotype was counted ten times or more.

J is TRBJ1-2 and V is TRBV18; D unresolved. Sequenced input: blood. The clonotype was recovered from a young woman with Graves' hyperthyroidism that later progressed to Graves' ophthalmopathy. CDR3 DNA sequence: TGTGCCAGCTCACCACCGACGTTGAATGGATGCACCTTC. Translation gives CASSPPTLNGCTF.